What follows is one T cell receptor beta chain and its context. The sample belongs to a study of blood T cell repertoires in COVID-19. Study-wide background: Acute and convalescent COVID-19 samples came from the United States, Italy and Spain. The analysed material was cDNA or gDNA that came from T cells, B-cell-depleted T cells, or PBMCs.

Trimming pared 3 bases from V and 0 bases from J, leaving 18 bases between. This CDR3 is built from 18 residues. The germline V gene has CDR1 SGHTA and CDR2 FQGNSA. Authors' processing steps: Counts of nucleated cells, estimated from reference gene primer amplification, were obtained. TCRdb's table, derived via immunoSEQ multiplex PCR, lists solely in-frame clones and lacks some. V and J calls and clone size are as listed in that table; D and trimming were resolved from the DNA. The table has 200,000 to 250,000 clones, approximately 86% seen once; the top ten hold around 1.5%. Sequencing was done on a sample of peripheral blood. This chain joins TRBV7-2 and TRBJ1-3, with D possibly matching TRBD1 (5 bases). The receptor's source is a man between 18 and 29 years old with active or convalescent COVID-19. The CDR3, as DNA: TGTGCCAGCAGCTTGACTTGGACCAGGGTGGGCTCTGGAAACACCATATATTTT. Protein product: CASSLTWTRVGSGNTIYF.